This passage covers 21 T cell receptor beta chains from one sample sequenced in a study of blood T cell repertoires in COVID-19 (dated by TCRdb to 2020 to 2021). Libraries were made using the immunoSEQ multiplex PCR assay. In TCRdb, the immuneACCESS table is reduced to in-frame sequences with V and J assigned. These tables do not hold every clone; where another copy was compared, an unresolved V gene accounts for under half, and the others remain unexplained. The sample yields roughly 120,000 clones; less than 80% were counted once. The top ten clonotypes cover 2.5% to 3% of the sample. The sequenced sample was peripheral blood. The receptor set was obtained from a middle-aged man with acute or convalescent COVID-19.

This clone has at least ten counts. CDR3 DNA sequence: TGTGCCAGTAGTCCCGGAGGGGGCCAGGCGGGTGAAAAACTGTTTTTT. This gives the protein CASSPGGGQAGEKLFF. This rearrangement joins TRBV19 to TRBJ1-4; 7 bases agree with TRBD1. This CDR3 is built from 16 residues. J was trimmed by 7 bases and V by 5 bases; bases with no gene match: 13. Germline V gene lookup returns CDR1 LNHDA and CDR2 SQIVND (reference sequence).

A single count supports this clone. The chain joins TRBV2 to TRBJ2-1, with a possible D match to TRBD2 (5 bases). The V gene's germline CDR1 is SNHLY and CDR2 FYNNEI. This CDR3 has 14 residues. Trimming stripped 3 bases from V and 7 bases from J, with 13 bases between. DNA of the CDR3: TGTGCCAGCAGTGAGGGGAGAGGGTGGAATGAGCAGTTCTTC. Its protein is CASSEGRGWNEQFF.

This rearrangement joins TRBV10-3 to TRBJ2-2, with a weak D call TRBD2 (5 bases). Trimming cost V 4 bases and J 1 base, with 7 bases left between them. Germline lookup yields CDR1 ENHRY and CDR2 SYGVKD. This CDR3 has 14 residues. The CDR3 protein is CAISVEGNTGELFF. In DNA form, the CDR3 reads TGTGCCATCAGTGTAGAGGGGAACACCGGGGAGCTGTTTTTT.

The chain recombines TRBV5-6 with TRBJ1-2; 10 bases map to TRBD1. CDR1 is SGHDT and CDR2 is YYEEEE in the germline V gene. The CDR3 consists of 15 residues. Trimming at V came to 0 bases and at J to 8 bases, leaving 7 bases not matched to a gene. The CDR3 loop reads CASSLAGDRGGGYTF. As DNA, the CDR3 is TGTGCCAGCAGCTTGGCTGGGGACAGGGGAGGCGGCTACACCTTC.

The chain joins TRBV14 to TRBJ1-2; D is uncertain. Trimming removed 4 bases at V and 4 bases at J, with 13 bases between. CDR1 is SGHDN and CDR2 is FVKESK in the germline V gene. The CDR3 contains 14 residues. CDR3 in amino acids: CASSLAGYGYGYTF. The DNA for the CDR3 is TGTGCCAGCAGCCTAGCCGGGTATGGCTATGGCTACACCTTC.

The chain couples TRBV4-1 to TRBJ1-1, with 12 bases identical to TRBD1. This CDR3 contains 16 residues. The junction had 6 bases not matched to a gene; V was cut back by 1 base and J by 6 bases. The germline gives CDR1 MGHRA, CDR2 YSYEKL. CDR3 coding DNA: TGCGCCAGCAGCCAAGTTGGGACAGGGGGCAAGGCTGAAGCTTTCTTT. Translated, it gives CASSQVGTGGKAEAFF.

This clone has only a few counts. The V call is TRBV5-1, the J call TRBJ1-6, with D possibly matching TRBD1 (5 bases). The CDR3 is 15 residues long. V was clipped by 1 base and J by 8 bases, with 13 bases between them. The germline CDR1 and CDR2 sequences are SGHRS and YFSETQ. The CDR3 loop is CASSLRQGLDSPLHF. DNA for the CDR3: TGCGCCAGCAGCTTGCGGCAGGGTCTCGATTCACCCCTCCACTTT. The complete variable domain, with remaining parts taken from reference TRBV5-1 and TRBJ1-6, reads KAGVTQTPRYLIKTRGQQVTLSCSPISGHRSVSWYQQTPGQGLQFLFEYFSETQRNKGNFPGRFSGRQFSNSRSEMNVSTLELGDSALYLCASSLRQGLDSPLHFGNGTRLTVT.

J is TRBJ1-1 and V is TRBV29-1; TRBD1 might be the D (5 bases). Germline CDR1 is SQVTM and CDR2 is ANQGSEA. Between the trimmed V and J ends, which lost 4 bases and 6 bases, there was a span of 12 bases. This CDR3 has 12 residues. The CDR3 reads CSVARGSAEAFF. The CDR3 DNA follows: TGCAGCGTTGCAAGGGGTTCCGCTGAAGCTTTCTTT.

The chain recombines TRBV6-5 with TRBJ2-7; D is perhaps TRBD1 (5 bases). There are 13 residues in the CDR3. Per germline, CDR1 MNHEY and CDR2 SVGAGI. Trimming pared 10 bases from V and 3 bases from J, leaving 16 bases between. The CDR3 sequence is CATYRITGYEQYF. CDR3 in DNA: TGTGCCACTTACCGAATAACAGGCTACGAGCAGTACTTC.

This clone was detected a few times. The chain has TRBV6-5 and TRBJ1-1, with D perhaps TRBD1 (5 bases). This CDR3 comprises 12 residues. The germline V gene has CDR1 MNHEY and CDR2 SVGAGI. V shed 6 bases and J shed 4 bases, with 9 bases lying between them. Here the CDR3 DNA reads TGTGCCAGCAGGACAGAAGGCACTGAAGCTTTCTTT. Amino acids: CASRTEGTEAFF.

Here the CDR3 DNA reads TGTGCCACCAGTGATCCGGGAGATACGCAGTATTTT. It codes for CATSDPGDTQYF. V and J are TRBV24-1 and TRBJ2-3, with D uncertain. With 3 bases removed from V and 5 bases from J, the gap between germline ends came to 5 bases. Germline assignment: CDR1 KGHDR and CDR2 SFDVKD. This CDR3 has 12 residues.

The chain carries TRBV6-4 and TRBJ2-7; a weak D match, TRBD2 (6 bases). The CDR3 is 15 amino acids. The germline V and J ends were trimmed by 0 bases and 6 bases, with 15 bases remaining between them. CDR1 MRHNA and CDR2 SNTAGT come from the germline V gene. CDR3 DNA: TGTGCCAGCAGTGACTCCGGGACCCAGCGGGCCGAGCAGTACTTC. It is translated as CASSDSGTQRAEQYF.

This clone was detected a few times. The chain couples TRBV4-2 to TRBJ2-2; 13 bases fit TRBD2. This CDR3 spans 18 amino acids. The trim removed 0 bases at V and 2 bases at J, leaving 3 bases unmatched. Germline lookup yields CDR1 LGHNA and CDR2 YNFKEQ. The CDR3 sequence: CASSQETSGGFNTGELFF. CDR3 nucleotide sequence: TGTGCCAGCAGCCAAGAGACTAGCGGGGGGTTTAACACCGGGGAGCTGTTTTTT.

This chain connects TRBV4-1 to TRBJ2-1; TRBD2 aligns across 10 bases. The CDR3 contains 17 residues. Per germline, CDR1 MGHRA and CDR2 YSYEKL. V was pared by 3 bases and J by 10 bases, with 15 bases of the junction left unmatched. This CDR3 reads CASSQAAGGPGDPEQFF. The CDR3 bases are TGCGCCAGCAGCCAGGCAGCGGGAGGGCCCGGGGACCCCGAGCAGTTCTTC.

The rearrangement uses TRBV4-1 and TRBJ2-3; TRBD1 is a possible D gene (5 bases). Per the germline V gene, CDR1 is MGHRA and CDR2 is YSYEKL. The CDR3 is 16 residues long. Trimming stripped 0 bases from V and 1 base from J, with 11 bases between. Here the CDR3 reads CASSQEQASGTDTQYF. The CDR3 nucleotides read TGCGCCAGCAGCCAAGAACAGGCGAGTGGCACAGATACGCAGTATTTT.

The rearrangement links TRBV7-8 to TRBJ2-7; no definite D call. The CDR3 has 14 amino acids. Germline CDR1 SGHVS, CDR2 FQNEAQ. Trimming stripped 1 base from V and 3 bases from J, with 10 bases between. The CDR3 sequence is CASSLVDTGYEQYF. DNA for the CDR3: TGTGCCAGCAGCTTAGTTGACACCGGCTACGAGCAGTACTTC. Complete variable domain (other parts from reference TRBV7-8 and TRBJ2-7): GAGVSQSPRYKVAKRGQDVALRCDPISGHVSLFWYQQALGQGPEFLTYFQNEAQLDKSGLPSDRFFAERPEGSVSTLKIQRTQQEDSAVYLCASSLVDTGYEQYFGPGTRLTVT.

The rearrangement links TRBV3-1 (or the pseudogene TRBV3-2) to TRBJ2-1, with D possibly TRBD2 on 6 matching bases. Germline CDR1 is LGHDT and CDR2 is YNNKEL (reference sequence). The CDR3 has 14 residues. Deletions cut 0 bases from V and 13 bases from J, with 16 bases between. CDR3 in amino acids: CASSQDVGGLSQFF. CDR3 sequence (DNA): TGTGCCAGCAGCCAAGACGTTGGGGGACTGTCACAGTTCTTC.

V gene TRBV10-3 combines with J gene TRBJ2-7; 7 nucleotides match TRBD1. Germline trimming cut 4 bases from V and 3 bases from J; bases unmatched to any gene: 6. The CDR3 is 14 residues long. Germline CDR1 is ENHRY and CDR2 is SYGVKD. The chain's CDR3 is CAISGHDRDYEQYF. The CDR3 nucleotides are TGTGCCATCAGTGGACACGACAGGGACTACGAGCAGTACTTC.

The chain recombines TRBV11-2 with TRBJ2-1; 9 bases fit TRBD2. Germline assignment: CDR1 SGHAT and CDR2 FQNNGV. V gave up 2 bases and J gave up 6 bases; unmatched junction bases: 5. The length of the CDR3 is 15 residues. The CDR3 DNA is TGTGCCAGCAGCTTACTAGCGGGAATAGGCAATGAGCAGTTCTTC. Its translation: CASSLLAGIGNEQFF.

The V gene is TRBV19, the J gene TRBJ2-3, with 7 nucleotides matching TRBD1. V shed 5 bases, J shed 2 bases, and the junction held 10 bases outside the gene matches. CDR1 is LNHDA, CDR2 SQIVND, per germline (reference sequence). CDR3 length: 16 residues. The CDR3 is CASSLYRGEYTDTQYF. The CDR3 DNA follows: TGTGCCAGTAGTCTATACAGGGGAGAGTACACAGATACGCAGTATTTT.

The chain joins TRBV7-6 to TRBJ2-2; 14 positions agree with TRBD2. In germline, CDR1 is SGHVS, CDR2 FNYEAQ. The CDR3 is made up of 18 amino acids. Losses at the gene ends were 5 bases for V and 4 bases for J; bases not matched to a gene: 9. CDR3 coding DNA: TGTGCCAGCAGCCCAAGGACTAGCGGGAGGATAGGCACCGGGGAGCTGTTTTTT. This sequence encodes CASSPRTSGRIGTGELFF.